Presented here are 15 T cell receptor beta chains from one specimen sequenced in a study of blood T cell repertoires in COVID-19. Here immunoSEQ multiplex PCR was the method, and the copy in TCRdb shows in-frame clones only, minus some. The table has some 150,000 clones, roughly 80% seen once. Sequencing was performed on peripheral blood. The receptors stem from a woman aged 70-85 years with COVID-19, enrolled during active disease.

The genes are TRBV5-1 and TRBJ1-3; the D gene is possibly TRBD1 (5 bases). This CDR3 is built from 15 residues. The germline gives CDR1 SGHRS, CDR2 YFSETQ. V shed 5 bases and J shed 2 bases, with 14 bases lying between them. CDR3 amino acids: CASRDLRGTGNTIYF. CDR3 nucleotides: TGCGCCAGCAGGGACCTGCGGGGGACTGGAAACACCATATATTTT.

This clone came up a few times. Here the CDR3 reads CASSFRDRDIETQYF. The CDR3 region has the DNA TGTGCCAGCAGCTTCCGGGACAGGGATATAGAGACCCAGTACTTC. The chain combines TRBV5-6 with TRBJ2-5; 9 bases line up with TRBD1. From germline, CDR1 is SGHDT and CDR2 YYEEEE. The CDR3 runs 15 residues. Germline trimming cut 2 bases from V and 4 bases from J; bases unmatched to any gene: 6. Drawing the rest from reference TRBV5-6 and TRBJ2-5, the complete variable domain is DAGVTQSPTHLIKTRGQQVTLRCSPKSGHDTVSWYQQALGQGPQFIFQYYEEEERQRGNFPDRFSGHQFPNYSSELNVNALLLGDSALYLCASSFRDRDIETQYFGPGTRLLVL.

The CDR3 sequence is CASSAGQGDTGELFF. In DNA, the CDR3 is TGTGCCAGCTCCGCGGGACAGGGTGACACCGGGGAGCTGTTTTTT. The genes are TRBV18 and TRBJ2-2; 9 bases are shared with TRBD1. Germline V gene data show CDR1 as KGHSH and CDR2 as LQKENI. The V gene end was trimmed by 6 bases and the J gene end by 3 bases; junction bases not matched to a gene: 5. The CDR3 is 15 residues long.

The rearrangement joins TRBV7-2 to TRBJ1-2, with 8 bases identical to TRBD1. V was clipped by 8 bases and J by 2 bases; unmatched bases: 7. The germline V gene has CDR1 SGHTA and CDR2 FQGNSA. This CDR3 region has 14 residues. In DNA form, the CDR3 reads TGTGCCAGCTCCGGGACAGGACCGAACTATGGCTACACCTTC. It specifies CASSGTGPNYGYTF.

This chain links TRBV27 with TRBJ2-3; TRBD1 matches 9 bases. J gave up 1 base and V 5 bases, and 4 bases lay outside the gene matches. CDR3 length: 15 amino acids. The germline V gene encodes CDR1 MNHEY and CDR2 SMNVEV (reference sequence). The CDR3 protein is CASSARDRGTDTQYF. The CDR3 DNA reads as TGTGCCAGCAGTGCTCGGGACAGGGGCACAGATACGCAGTATTTT.

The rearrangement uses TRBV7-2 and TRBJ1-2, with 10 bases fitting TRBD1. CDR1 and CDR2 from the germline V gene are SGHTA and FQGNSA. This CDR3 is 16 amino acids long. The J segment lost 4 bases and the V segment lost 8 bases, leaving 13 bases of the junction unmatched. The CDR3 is CASGPRGTGVLYGYTF. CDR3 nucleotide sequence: TGTGCCAGCGGCCCTCGAGGGACAGGGGTCCTCTATGGCTACACCTTC.

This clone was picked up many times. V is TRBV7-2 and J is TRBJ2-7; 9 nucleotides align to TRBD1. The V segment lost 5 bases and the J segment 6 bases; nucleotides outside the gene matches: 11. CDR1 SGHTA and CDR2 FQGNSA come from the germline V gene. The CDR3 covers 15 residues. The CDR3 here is CASSPVSGQGTEQYF. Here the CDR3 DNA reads TGTGCCAGCAGCCCCGTTTCGGGACAGGGCACCGAGCAGTACTTC.

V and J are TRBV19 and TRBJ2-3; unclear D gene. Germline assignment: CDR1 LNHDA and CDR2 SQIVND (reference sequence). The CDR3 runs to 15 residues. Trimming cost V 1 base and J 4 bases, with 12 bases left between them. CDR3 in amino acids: CASSIGNQLPDTQYF. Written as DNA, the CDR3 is TGTGCCAGTAGTATAGGTAACCAGTTGCCAGATACGCAGTATTTT.

CDR3 in amino acids: CASSYAPGQSYGYTF. DNA of the CDR3: TGTGCCAGCAGTTACGCCCCCGGACAGAGCTATGGCTACACCTTC. V gene TRBV6-5 combines with J gene TRBJ1-2; a possible D gene is TRBD1 (6 bases). This CDR3 has 15 amino acids. The V end lost 2 bases, the J end lost 4 bases, and 14 bases lay between the germline ends. CDR1 is MNHEY and CDR2 is SVGAGI in the germline V gene.

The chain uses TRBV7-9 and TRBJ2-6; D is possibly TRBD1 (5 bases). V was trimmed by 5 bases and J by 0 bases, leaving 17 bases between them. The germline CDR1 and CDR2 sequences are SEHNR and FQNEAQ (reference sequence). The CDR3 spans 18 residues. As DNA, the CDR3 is TGTGCCAGCAGCCCCCCCGCAGGGAAAGACTCTGGGGCCAACGTCCTGACTTTC. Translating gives CASSPPAGKDSGANVLTF.

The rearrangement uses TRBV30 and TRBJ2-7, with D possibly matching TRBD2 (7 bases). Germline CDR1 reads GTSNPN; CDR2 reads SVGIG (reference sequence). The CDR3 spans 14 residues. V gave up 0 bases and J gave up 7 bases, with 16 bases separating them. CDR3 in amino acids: CAWSVRGGAGEQYF. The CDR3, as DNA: TGTGCCTGGAGTGTAAGAGGGGGGGCCGGGGAGCAGTACTTC.

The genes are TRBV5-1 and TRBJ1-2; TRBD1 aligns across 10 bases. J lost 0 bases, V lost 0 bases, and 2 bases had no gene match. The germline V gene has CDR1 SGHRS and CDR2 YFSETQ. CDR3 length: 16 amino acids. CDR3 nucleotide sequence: TGCGCCAGCAGCTTGGCCGGGACAGGGGCTAACTATGGCTACACCTTC. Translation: CASSLAGTGANYGYTF.

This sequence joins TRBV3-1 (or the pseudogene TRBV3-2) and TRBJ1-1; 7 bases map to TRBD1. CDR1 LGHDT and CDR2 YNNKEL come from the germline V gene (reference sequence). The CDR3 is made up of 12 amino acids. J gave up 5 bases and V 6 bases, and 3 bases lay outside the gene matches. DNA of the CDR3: TGTGCCAGCAGACGACAGGGAACTGAAGCTTTCTTT. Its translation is CASRRQGTEAFF.

CDR3 nucleotide sequence: TGTGCCAGCAGCCCCCTCGGGTCAGGGAAGGCAACTAATGAAAAACTGTTTTTT. This encodes CASSPLGSGKATNEKLFF. The V call is TRBV7-8, the J call TRBJ1-4, with a possible D match to TRBD1 (5 bases). The CDR3 is 18 amino acids. V gave up 5 bases and J gave up 0 bases, with 19 bases separating them. CDR1 SGHVS and CDR2 FQNEAQ come from the germline V gene.

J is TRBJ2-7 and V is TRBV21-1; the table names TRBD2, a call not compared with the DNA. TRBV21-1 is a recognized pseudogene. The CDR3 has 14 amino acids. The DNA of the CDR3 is TGTGCCAGCGGAAGGACTAAACCCTTGGCCGAGCAGTACTTC. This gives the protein CASGRTKPLAEQYF.